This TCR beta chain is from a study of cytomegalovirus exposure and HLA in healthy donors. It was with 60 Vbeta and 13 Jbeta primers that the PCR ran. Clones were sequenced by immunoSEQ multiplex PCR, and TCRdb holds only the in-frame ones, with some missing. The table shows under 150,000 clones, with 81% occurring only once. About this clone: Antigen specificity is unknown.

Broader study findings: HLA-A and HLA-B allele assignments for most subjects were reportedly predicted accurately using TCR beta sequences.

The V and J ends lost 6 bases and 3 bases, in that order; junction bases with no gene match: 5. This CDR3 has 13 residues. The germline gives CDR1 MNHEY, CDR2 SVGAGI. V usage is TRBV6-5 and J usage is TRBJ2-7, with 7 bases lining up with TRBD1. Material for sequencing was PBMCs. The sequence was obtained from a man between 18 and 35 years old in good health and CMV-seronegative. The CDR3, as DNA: TGTGCCAGCAGCGACAGGGTCTTCTACGAGCAGTACTTC. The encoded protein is CASSDRVFYEQYF.